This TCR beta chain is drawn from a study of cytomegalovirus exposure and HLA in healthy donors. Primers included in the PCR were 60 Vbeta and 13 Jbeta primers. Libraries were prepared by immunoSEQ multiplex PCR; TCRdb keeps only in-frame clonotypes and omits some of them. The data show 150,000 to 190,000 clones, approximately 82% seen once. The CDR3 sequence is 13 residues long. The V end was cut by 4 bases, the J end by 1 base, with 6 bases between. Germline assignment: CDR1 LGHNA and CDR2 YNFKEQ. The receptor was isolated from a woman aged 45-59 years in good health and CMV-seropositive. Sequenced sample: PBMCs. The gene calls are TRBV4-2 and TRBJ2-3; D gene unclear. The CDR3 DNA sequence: TGTGCCAGCAGCCGTACGGGCACAGATACGCAGTATTTT. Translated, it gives CASSRTGTDTQYF.